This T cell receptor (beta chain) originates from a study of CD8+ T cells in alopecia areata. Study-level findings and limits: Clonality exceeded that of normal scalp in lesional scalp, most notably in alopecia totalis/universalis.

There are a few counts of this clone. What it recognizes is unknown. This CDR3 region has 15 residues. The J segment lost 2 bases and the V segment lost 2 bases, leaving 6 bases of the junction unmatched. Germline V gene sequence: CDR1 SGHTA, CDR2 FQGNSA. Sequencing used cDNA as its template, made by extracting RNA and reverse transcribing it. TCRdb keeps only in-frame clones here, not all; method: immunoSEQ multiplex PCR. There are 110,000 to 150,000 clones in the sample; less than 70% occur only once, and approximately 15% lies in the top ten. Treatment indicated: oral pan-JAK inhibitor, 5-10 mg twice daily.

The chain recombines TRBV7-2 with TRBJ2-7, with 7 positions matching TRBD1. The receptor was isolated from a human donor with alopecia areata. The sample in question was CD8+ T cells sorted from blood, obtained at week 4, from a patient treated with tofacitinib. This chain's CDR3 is CASSLHSQGAYEQYF. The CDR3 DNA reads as TGTGCCAGCAGCTTACATTCTCAGGGGGCCTACGAGCAGTACTTC.